Following are 23 T cell receptor beta chains from one sample sequenced in a study of shared clonotypes between healthy human individuals. Method: immunoSEQ multiplex PCR; TCRdb's copy keeps in-frame clones and lacks some. The data hold 1,500,000 or so clones, with around 97% observed a single time. Sequenced: naive CD4+ T cells sorted from blood. Subset denoted: CD45RA+ positively selected. These receptors were taken from a man under 40 in good health.

This chain joins TRBV27 and TRBJ1-3, with D hard to call. The CDR3 runs to 14 residues. Germline loops: CDR1 MNHEY, CDR2 SMNVEV (reference sequence). V lost 5 bases to trimming and J lost 4 bases, with 12 bases between them. The CDR3 sequence is CASSGTPRGNTIYF. For the CDR3, the DNA is TGTGCCAGCAGTGGTACGCCTCGCGGAAACACCATATATTTT.

J is TRBJ1-1 and V is TRBV7-6; weak D call: TRBD1 (5 bases). The CDR3 has 15 amino acids. V lost 5 bases to trimming and J lost 0 bases, with 13 bases between them. Germline V gene data show CDR1 as SGHVS and CDR2 as FNYEAQ. CDR3 region: CASSPGTVMNTEAFF. The CDR3 DNA sequence: TGTGCCAGCAGCCCGGGGACGGTCATGAACACTGAAGCTTTCTTT.

This chain uses TRBV2 with TRBJ2-2; 7 bases are a match to TRBD1. V lost 9 bases to trimming and J lost 6 bases; unmatched junction nucleotides: 10. Germline V gene lookup returns CDR1 SNHLY and CDR2 FYNNEI. This CDR3 has 14 amino acids. The DNA of the CDR3 is TGTGCCAGTAGCCTTCGACAGGGCTCCGGGGAGCTGTTTTTT. This encodes CASSLRQGSGELFF.

The count of this clone is one. The rearrangement joins TRBV5-4 to TRBJ2-1, with TRBD2 matching 9 bases. CDR3 length equals 16 residues. V was pared by 1 base and J by 2 bases, with 4 bases of the junction left unmatched. The germline V gene has CDR1 SGHNT and CDR2 YYREEE (reference sequence). This chain's CDR3 is CASSLRGGGAYNEQFF. Here the CDR3 DNA reads TGTGCCAGCAGCTTGCGCGGGGGGGGAGCCTACAATGAGCAGTTCTTC.

This rearrangement joins TRBV7-9 to TRBJ1-2; no definite D call. With 2 bases removed from V and 1 base from J, the gap between germline ends came to 8 bases. The V gene's germline CDR1 is SEHNR and CDR2 FQNEAQ (reference sequence). This CDR3 is built from 14 residues. This chain's CDR3 is CASSLIADNYGYTF. The CDR3 nucleotides read TGTGCCAGCAGCTTAATCGCGGATAACTATGGCTACACCTTC.

V gene TRBV9 combines with J gene TRBJ1-3; 7 nucleotides agree with TRBD1. V shed 0 bases, J shed 0 bases, and the junction held 12 bases outside the gene matches. Germline values: CDR1 SGDLS, CDR2 YYNGEE. This CDR3 contains 19 residues. CDR3 DNA: TGTGCCAGCAGCGTAGCTACGGCAGGGGGAATCGGCTCTGGAAACACCATATATTTT. It yields the protein CASSVATAGGIGSGNTIYF.

This clone has a single count. The rearrangement uses TRBV6-1 and TRBJ1-1; 7 bases match TRBD1. Germline V gene data show CDR1 as MNHNS and CDR2 as SASEGT. With 5 bases clipped from V and 3 bases from J, the junction kept 6 bases outside the gene matches. The CDR3 covers 14 residues. The CDR3 coding sequence is TGTGCCAGCAGTCCCCGCAGGGGGGACACTGAAGCTTTCTTT. Its protein product is CASSPRRGDTEAFF.

The chain couples TRBV5-4 to TRBJ2-1; tentatively, D is TRBD2 (6 bases). The ends were cut back, 3 bases at V and 7 bases at J, with 17 bases in the middle. Germline CDR1 SGHNT, CDR2 YYREEE (reference sequence). The CDR3 length is 15 residues. The CDR3 DNA reads TGTGCCAGCAGCTACCGTCGGATAGCGGAAAATGAGCAGTTCTTC. Translating it yields CASSYRRIAENEQFF.

V is TRBV19 and J is TRBJ2-2, with D possibly called TRBD1 or TRBD2 (5 bases each). Per the germline V gene, CDR1 is LNHDA and CDR2 is SQIVND (reference sequence). V was pared by 3 bases and J by 6 bases, with 11 bases between. There are 14 residues in the CDR3. CDR3 loop: CASSIGRGPGELFF. DNA for the CDR3: TGTGCCAGTAGTATCGGTCGGGGACCCGGGGAGCTGTTTTTT. Full variable domain (remainder filled in from reference TRBV19 and TRBJ2-2): DGGITQSPKYLFRKEGQNVTLSCEQNLNHDAMYWYRQDPGQGLRLIYYSQIVNDFQKGDIAEGYSVSREKKESFPLTVTSAQKNPTAFYLCASSIGRGPGELFFGEGSRLTVL.

The V gene is TRBV19, the J gene TRBJ1-1; D ambiguous. The CDR3 loop spans 13 amino acids. Germline CDR1 reads LNHDA; CDR2 reads SQIVND (reference sequence). Trimming shortened V by 5 bases and J by 5 bases, and 12 bases separated the two germline ends. DNA of the CDR3: TGTGCCAGTAGTTCGACCGGAAGTACTGAAGCTTTCTTT. This gives the protein CASSSTGSTEAFF.

The chain links TRBV7-2 to TRBJ2-7; D remains unclear. The germline V and J ends were trimmed by 1 base and 0 bases, with 10 bases remaining between them. The CDR3 extends over 15 amino acids. CDR1 and CDR2 from the germline V gene are SGHTA and FQGNSA. This chain's CDR3 is CASSLGVSRSYEQYF. The CDR3 region has the DNA TGTGCCAGCAGCTTAGGTGTATCCCGCTCCTACGAGCAGTACTTC.

Comments on this clone: Other DNA sequences in this sample translate to the same CDR3. The gene calls are TRBV5-1 and TRBJ2-5; no reliable D call. The ends were cut back, 0 bases at V and 5 bases at J, with 8 bases in the middle. Germline V gives CDR1 SGHRS, CDR2 YFSETQ. The CDR3 spans 13 residues. The CDR3 region has the DNA TGCGCCAGCAGCTTGGGGCCCGGGGAGACCCAGTACTTC. Amino acid sequence: CASSLGPGETQYF. Full variable domain (remainder filled in from reference TRBV5-1 and TRBJ2-5): KAGVTQTPRYLIKTRGQQVTLSCSPISGHRSVSWYQQTPGQGLQFLFEYFSETQRNKGNFPGRFSGRQFSNSRSEMNVSTLELGDSALYLCASSLGPGETQYFGPGTRLLVL.

V and J are TRBV7-8 and TRBJ2-3, with D unclear. Germline CDR1 SGHVS, CDR2 FQNEAQ. The CDR3 loop spans 14 amino acids. Trimming took 9 bases from V and 4 from J, leaving 17 bases between them. The CDR3 reads CASRNYAFADTQYF. The CDR3 bases are TGTGCCAGTAGGAACTACGCTTTCGCAGATACGCAGTATTTT.

J is TRBJ2-7 and V is TRBV13; a weak D match, TRBD2 (6 bases). The germline CDR1 and CDR2 sequences are PRHDT and FYEKMQ (reference sequence). V lost 4 bases, J lost 7 bases, and 20 bases lay in between. The CDR3 length is 15 residues. The CDR3 nucleotides are TGTGCCAGCAGCTCTATAAGGGGACTGGGGAGGGAGCAGTACTTC. This translates into CASSSIRGLGREQYF.

The CDR3 bases are TGTGCCAGCAGCCCACTAGCGGGGGGGCCGGGCGAGCAGTACTTC. As protein: CASSPLAGGPGEQYF. This chain uses TRBV7-8 with TRBJ2-7; 13 bases are shared with TRBD2. Trimming removed 5 bases from V and 6 bases from J; junction bases left unmatched: 7. Germline CDR1 is SGHVS and CDR2 is FQNEAQ. This CDR3 region has 15 residues. The full variable domain, rest sourced from reference TRBV7-8 and TRBJ2-7, is GAGVSQSPRYKVAKRGQDVALRCDPISGHVSLFWYQQALGQGPEFLTYFQNEAQLDKSGLPSDRFFAERPEGSVSTLKIQRTQQEDSAVYLCASSPLAGGPGEQYFGPGTRLTVT.

This chain joins TRBV4-1 and TRBJ2-5; TRBD2 is a possible D gene (6 bases). The CDR3 runs to 16 residues. CDR1 and CDR2 (germline): MGHRA, YSYEKL. Trimming pared 4 bases from V and 3 bases from J, leaving 18 bases between. The CDR3 DNA sequence: TGCGCCAGCAGCCCCATCCCCCGGACGGGAGAAGAGACCCAGTACTTC. Translating gives CASSPIPRTGEETQYF.

V usage is TRBV5-4 and J usage is TRBJ2-7; the D gene is possibly TRBD2 (5 bases). Germline assignment: CDR1 SGHNT and CDR2 YYREEE (reference sequence). The ends were cut back, 1 base at V and 6 bases at J, with 14 bases in the middle. There are 14 residues in the CDR3. The CDR3 DNA follows: TGTGCCAGCAGCTTGTCGGGGTCCTACCCCGAGCAGTACTTC. Protein product: CASSLSGSYPEQYF.

The V call is TRBV11-2, the J call TRBJ2-7, with 12 bases lining up with TRBD2. The CDR3 loop spans 18 amino acids. Germline lookup yields CDR1 SGHAT and CDR2 FQNNGV. After removal of 5 bases from V and 3 bases from J, the junction contained 14 bases not matched to a gene. The CDR3 DNA sequence: TGTGCCAGCAGCCATCGGACTAGCGGGATAGTAACAGACTACGAGCAGTACTTC. Amino acid sequence: CASSHRTSGIVTDYEQYF. The full variable domain, its missing parts supplied by reference TRBV11-2 and TRBJ2-7, is EAGVAQSPRYKIIEKRQSVAFWCNPISGHATLYWYQQILGQGPKLLIQFQNNGVVDDSQLPKDRFSAERLKGVDSTLKIQPAKLEDSAVYLCASSHRTSGIVTDYEQYFGPGTRLTVT.

This chain links TRBV5-4 with TRBJ2-1; D ambiguous. Trimming took off 4 bases at V and 4 bases at J, with 12 bases between the two ends. The germline V gene encodes CDR1 SGHNT and CDR2 YYREEE (reference sequence). There are 14 residues in the CDR3. As DNA, the CDR3 is TGTGCCAGCAGCAGACTCGCGCGATACAATGAGCAGTTCTTC. This encodes CASSRLARYNEQFF.

V is TRBV5-1 and J is TRBJ2-1; 11 bases align to TRBD2. Germline values: CDR1 SGHRS, CDR2 YFSETQ. Unmatched junction bases numbered 8, after V lost 0 bases and J lost 3 bases. The CDR3 runs 18 residues. CDR3 residues: CASSLGLAGLSLYNEQFF. The CDR3 nucleotides are TGCGCCAGCAGCTTGGGACTAGCGGGACTTTCTCTCTACAATGAGCAGTTCTTC.

The CDR3 region has the DNA TGTGCCAGCAGAGGGAAGTGGAGTCAGCCCCAGCATTTT. It codes for CASRGKWSQPQHF. The chain has TRBV28 and TRBJ1-5; no reliable D call. Germline V CDR1 and CDR2: MDHEN, SYDVKM. The CDR3 is 13 residues long. The V end was cut by 6 bases, the J end by 6 bases, with 12 bases between.

This clone occurred once. V gene TRBV6-5 combines with J gene TRBJ2-5, with 9 bases fitting TRBD2. The CDR3 is 15 residues long. With V trimmed by 7 bases and J by 4 bases, 10 bases remained unmatched. Germline V gene data show CDR1 as MNHEY and CDR2 as SVGAGI. The DNA for the CDR3 is TGTGCCAGCAATCCAGCGGGAGGTACCTTAGAGACCCAGTACTTC. Translated, it gives CASNPAGGTLETQYF.

The V gene is TRBV6-1, the J gene TRBJ2-7, with D possibly TRBD2 on 6 matching bases. The germline V gene encodes CDR1 MNHNS and CDR2 SASEGT. There are 15 residues in the CDR3. Trimming stripped 4 bases from V and 0 bases from J, with 13 bases between. The CDR3 coding sequence is TGTGCCAGCAGTGCGACTCCGGGACTCTCCTACGAGCAGTACTTC. Translated, it gives CASSATPGLSYEQYF.